The 3 T cell receptor beta chains given below trace back to one sample, sequenced in a study of blood T cell repertoires in COVID-19. TCRdb's copy holds only in-frame clones and misses some; the assay was immunoSEQ multiplex PCR. The table lists 250,000 to 300,000 clones, less than 85% of them singletons. The source material was peripheral blood. The receptor source for this set is a man between 60 and 75 years old who had recovered from COVID-19.

This chain joins TRBV7-9 and TRBJ1-4; D is perhaps TRBD1 (5 bases). Germline values: CDR1 SEHNR, CDR2 FQNEAQ (reference sequence). The CDR3 is 16 amino acids. Trimming shortened V by 4 bases and J by 7 bases, and 19 bases separated the two germline ends. The CDR3: CASSSNSGTGVEKLFF. The CDR3 DNA follows: TGTGCCAGCAGCTCGAACTCCGGGACGGGGGTTGAAAAACTGTTTTTT.

This clone was observed a few times. The gene calls are TRBV18 and TRBJ2-2, with 7 bases identical to TRBD2. The CDR3 is made up of 15 amino acids. V shed 1 base, J shed 6 bases, and the junction held 5 bases outside the gene matches. In germline, CDR1 is KGHSH, CDR2 LQKENI. CDR3 protein: CASSPRREGSGELFF. CDR3 bases: TGTGCCAGCTCACCACGCAGGGAGGGCTCCGGGGAGCTGTTTTTT.

The V call is TRBV19, the J call TRBJ1-4; TRBD1 agrees at 9 bases. The V gene's germline CDR1 is LNHDA and CDR2 SQIVND (reference sequence). The CDR3 contains 16 residues. V gave up 4 bases and J gave up 4 bases; unmatched junction bases: 7. CDR3 bases: TGTGCCAGTAGTACCTCGCGACAGGGGGTTAATGAAAAACTGTTTTTT. Protein product: CASSTSRQGVNEKLFF. Together with reference TRBV19 and TRBJ1-4, the CDR3 gives the full variable domain: DGGITQSPKYLFRKEGQNVTLSCEQNLNHDAMYWYRQDPGQGLRLIYYSQIVNDFQKGDIAEGYSVSREKKESFPLTVTSAQKNPTAFYLCASSTSRQGVNEKLFFGSGTQLSVL.